The 11 T cell receptor beta chains below were found in one sample sequenced in a study of shared clonotypes between healthy human individuals. Sequenced by immunoSEQ multiplex PCR; TCRdb stores in-frame clones only, minus some. The sample has about 2.3 million clones, 80% to 95% seen once. Sequencing was performed on naive CD4+ T cells from PBMCs. Specified subset: CD45RA+ positively selected. All receptors come from a man aged 18 to 30 in good health. Some clones in this sample may be carry-over from other donors' samples.

Only one count was recorded for this clone. The chain is built from TRBV6-1 and TRBJ2-2, with D possibly being TRBD2 (5 bases). The V end lost 2 bases, the J end lost 4 bases, and 8 bases lay between the germline ends. Looked up from germline, CDR1 is MNHNS and CDR2 is SASEGT. This CDR3 has 14 residues. CDR3 DNA: TGTGCCAGCAGTGAAACGGGAAGCACCGGGGAGCTGTTTTTT. Translation: CASSETGSTGELFF.

V gene TRBV19 combines with J gene TRBJ1-4; possible D gene TRBD1, 5 bases. CDR3 length equals 12 residues. The germline CDR1 and CDR2 sequences are LNHDA and SQIVND (reference sequence). V was shortened by 8 bases and J by 8 bases, with 12 bases between the two germline ends. CDR3 sequence reads: CASAGGTEKLFF. DNA of the CDR3: TGTGCCAGTGCTGGGGGGACGGAAAAACTGTTTTTT.

The rearrangement joins TRBV10-1 to TRBJ2-1, with 8 bases identical to TRBD2. V lost 3 bases, J lost 12 bases, and 16 bases stayed unmatched. The germline CDR1 and CDR2 sequences are WNHNN and SYGVQD (reference sequence). This CDR3 is 16 amino acids long. The CDR3 nucleotides read TGCGCCAGCAGTGAATCAGGAGCGGGACTAGATGGTGCGCAGTTCTTC. It is translated as CASSESGAGLDGAQFF.

V gene TRBV5-1 combines with J gene TRBJ2-1, with D possibly being TRBD1 (5 bases). Deletions cut 3 bases from V and 5 bases from J, with 15 bases between. The CDR3 consists of 15 residues. Germline values: CDR1 SGHRS, CDR2 YFSETQ. CDR3 amino acids: CASSYGHEGNNEQFF. The CDR3 DNA reads as TGCGCCAGCAGCTATGGACACGAAGGGAACAATGAGCAGTTCTTC. The full variable domain, rest sourced from reference TRBV5-1 and TRBJ2-1, is KAGVTQTPRYLIKTRGQQVTLSCSPISGHRSVSWYQQTPGQGLQFLFEYFSETQRNKGNFPGRFSGRQFSNSRSEMNVSTLELGDSALYLCASSYGHEGNNEQFFGPGTRLTVL.

V and J are TRBV19 and TRBJ1-4; D not certain. This CDR3 region has 14 residues. Germline values: CDR1 LNHDA, CDR2 SQIVND (reference sequence). Deletions cut 4 bases from V and 2 bases from J, with 8 bases between. The CDR3 region is CASSSGETNEKLFF. The CDR3, as DNA: TGTGCCAGTAGTAGCGGGGAGACTAATGAAAAACTGTTTTTT. The whole variable domain, remainder taken from reference TRBV19 and TRBJ1-4, is DGGITQSPKYLFRKEGQNVTLSCEQNLNHDAMYWYRQDPGQGLRLIYYSQIVNDFQKGDIAEGYSVSREKKESFPLTVTSAQKNPTAFYLCASSSGETNEKLFFGSGTQLSVL.

V usage is TRBV4-1 and J usage is TRBJ1-5, with D possibly being TRBD1 (5 bases). In germline, CDR1 is MGHRA, CDR2 YSYEKL. Trimming took 0 bases from V and 0 from J, leaving 24 bases between them. The CDR3 spans 21 residues. CDR3 DNA: TGCGCCAGCAGCCAAGATGGGGCAGACCACCCTGACTGGTATAGCAATCAGCCCCAGCATTTT. It is translated as CASSQDGADHPDWYSNQPQHF.

This clone was counted a single time. This chain uses TRBV18 with TRBJ1-2; TRBD1 aligns across 10 bases. The CDR3 has 14 residues. The trim removed 3 bases at V and 7 bases at J, leaving 5 bases unmatched. Germline V gene lookup returns CDR1 KGHSH and CDR2 LQKENI. Here the CDR3 reads CASSPGTGDPGYTF. DNA for the CDR3: TGTGCCAGCTCACCGGGGACAGGGGATCCTGGCTACACCTTC.

The J gene is TRBJ2-7, the V gene TRBV18; 9 nucleotides align to TRBD1. There are 15 residues in the CDR3. The V segment lost 1 base and the J segment 6 bases; nucleotides outside the gene matches: 7. Germline CDR1 and CDR2: KGHSH and LQKENI. This CDR3 is CASSPQWTGEAEQYF. The DNA of the CDR3 is TGTGCCAGCTCACCACAATGGACAGGGGAGGCCGAGCAGTACTTC.

The CDR3 DNA follows: TGTGCCAGCAGCCCCCGGGGGCTAGAAGCCCTCCATACGCAGTATTTT. Translation gives CASSPRGLEALHTQYF. This rearrangement joins TRBV7-2 to TRBJ2-3, with D possibly being TRBD1 or TRBD2 (6 bases each). Germline V CDR1 and CDR2: SGHTA, FQGNSA. This CDR3 spans 16 amino acids. Trimming took 5 bases from V and 7 from J, leaving 22 bases between them.

In the case of this clone: The same CDR3 also results from other DNA sequences found in this sample. The rearrangement uses TRBV29-1 and TRBJ2-1; 10 bases line up with TRBD2. J lost 4 bases, V lost 3 bases, and 3 bases had no gene match. Germline V CDR1 and CDR2: SQVTM, ANQGSEA. The CDR3 runs to 14 residues. The CDR3 spells CSVDRTSGYNEQFF. CDR3 sequence (DNA): TGCAGCGTTGATAGGACTAGCGGATACAATGAGCAGTTCTTC.

The chain combines TRBV5-5 with TRBJ2-7, with 8 bases aligning to TRBD1. The CDR3 runs to 17 residues. V dropped 1 base and J dropped 6; count of bases not matched to a gene: 15. Germline V gene sequence: CDR1 SGHKS, CDR2 YYEKEE (reference sequence). As DNA, the CDR3 is TGTGCCAGCAGCTTGACGTACCGTGACAGGGGAGCTGGCGAGCAGTACTTC. Protein: CASSLTYRDRGAGEQYF.